A selection of T cell receptor beta chains follows, all from one sample in a study of shared clonotypes between healthy human individuals. Data came from immunoSEQ multiplex PCR; TCRdb stores just in-frame clones and leaves some out. Here the sample spans a few hundred thousand clones, more than 95% being singletons. Sequenced: naive CD4+ T cells sorted from blood. The receptor set was obtained from a woman in her twenties or thirties in good health. Each CDR3 is given with its conserved first and last residue. Fields, in order: J gene, D gene, V gene, CDR3 protein. A D gene is named only where the DNA matches it firmly.

>TRBJ2-2|.|TRBV29-1
CSVEPGNTGELFF
>TRBJ2-3|TRBD2|TRBV9
CASSVDQREAVDTQYF
>TRBJ2-5|.|TRBV28
CASSRQGGQETQYF
>TRBJ1-3|.|TRBV2
CARRTASGNTIYF
>TRBJ2-7|.|TRBV6-1
CASSDIALEQYF
>TRBJ2-1|TRBD2|TRBV5-1
CASSLSVLAGDNEQFF
>TRBJ1-5|.|TRBV28
CASSFKYSNQPQHF
>TRBJ2-2|.|TRBV2
CASSVQGMANTGELFF
>TRBJ1-5|.|TRBV28
CASSAYSEFGQPQHF
>TRBJ1-2|TRBD1|TRBV28
CASSAQGTGDYGYTF
>TRBJ2-1|.|TRBV7-8
CASGVEQFF
>TRBJ1-1|.|TRBV5-1
CASSSRQLNTEAFF
>TRBJ2-2|.|TRBV5-1
CASSLAGYSGELFF
>TRBJ2-2|.|TRBV7-3
CASSLKERRRGTGELFF
>TRBJ2-1|TRBD2|TRBV10-3
CALAGSSGRSYNEQFF
>TRBJ2-7|TRBD1|TRBV19
CASSILAGGNQYF
>TRBJ2-1|.|TRBV5-1
CASSLVSLSNEQFF
>TRBJ2-1|.|TRBV7-9
CASSLIWPLQYYNEQFF
>TRBJ2-7|.|TRBV29-1
CSVTGQTYEQYF
>TRBJ1-6|.|TRBV5-1
CASTPGGIFSYNSPLHF
>TRBJ1-5|.|TRBV19
CASTEGVGSEPQHF
>TRBJ2-7|TRBD1|TRBV5-1
CASSSTGEPYEQYF
>TRBJ1-2|.|TRBV28
CASSTDGLTNYGYTF
>TRBJ1-5|.|TRBV5-4
CASSLQGSQPQHF
>TRBJ2-1|TRBD2|TRBV15
CATSRDKSVPGLAGNGHEQFF
>.|.|TRBV6-5
CASSHREYYEQYF
>TRBJ2-1|.|TRBV6-5
CASSYSIIRGNEQFF
>TRBJ2-1|.|TRBV5-8
CASSFIIYNEQFF
>TRBJ2-7|.|TRBV7-2
CASSPAEGSGYEQYF
>TRBJ2-3|.|TRBV7-9
CASSLARIGGTDTQYF
>TRBJ2-1|TRBD2|TRBV10-3
CAISESGLAEANEQFF
>TRBJ1-2|TRBD1|TRBV28
CASSASGTGGEQDYGYTF
>TRBJ1-2|.|TRBV25-1
CASSENPGNGGYTF
>TRBJ1-2|.|TRBV6-5
CASSSRGSADGYTF
>TRBJ1-4|TRBD1|TRBV28
CASREGGAQNEKLFF
>TRBJ2-1|TRBD2|TRBV7-2
CASSLESLAGVVDEQFF
>TRBJ2-7|TRBD2|TRBV5-8
CASSGGARSYEQYF
>TRBJ2-7|TRBD2|TRBV5-8
CASSLAGTSYEQYF
>TRBJ2-6|.|TRBV10-3
CAISELRTVLSGANVLTF
>TRBJ1-5|.|TRBV9
CASSVAGGQGQPQHF
>TRBJ2-7|TRBD2|TRBV11-2
CASSFFRTSGRTYEQYF
>TRBJ2-7|TRBD2|TRBV10-2
CASSGPGGFGYEQYF
>TRBJ1-2|.|TRBV2
CASTGVTRRGPDTF
>TRBJ2-1|TRBD2|TRBV28
CASRLTSGRWIEQFF
>TRBJ2-7|TRBD2|TRBV10-1
CASSAVVGLAGYEQYF
>TRBJ2-2|.|TRBV5-1
CASSLQDTGELFF
>TRBJ1-2|.|TRBV5-4
CASSFFGQVGGYTF
>TRBJ2-5|.|TRBV9
CASSVGTGTGETQYF
>.|.|TRBV6-5
CASSPGTVTYEQYF
>TRBJ2-2|.|TRBV6-5
CASSYSYLHSSGELFF
>TRBJ2-1|TRBD2|TRBV29-1
CTLRASGSYEQFF
>TRBJ1-5|TRBD1|TRBV6-1
CASSVGQDNQPQHF
>TRBJ2-7|.|TRBV6-5
CASSYAGAKTYEQYF
>TRBJ2-2|.|TRBV5-1
CASSPQDFSTGELFF
>TRBJ2-7|TRBD2|TRBV19
CASKISGRERDEQYF
>TRBJ2-7|.|TRBV28
CAAGGGAYYEQYF
>TRBJ1-5|.|TRBV19
CASSIVAGGTNQPQHF
>TRBJ2-1|.|TRBV11-3
CASSANRANEQFF